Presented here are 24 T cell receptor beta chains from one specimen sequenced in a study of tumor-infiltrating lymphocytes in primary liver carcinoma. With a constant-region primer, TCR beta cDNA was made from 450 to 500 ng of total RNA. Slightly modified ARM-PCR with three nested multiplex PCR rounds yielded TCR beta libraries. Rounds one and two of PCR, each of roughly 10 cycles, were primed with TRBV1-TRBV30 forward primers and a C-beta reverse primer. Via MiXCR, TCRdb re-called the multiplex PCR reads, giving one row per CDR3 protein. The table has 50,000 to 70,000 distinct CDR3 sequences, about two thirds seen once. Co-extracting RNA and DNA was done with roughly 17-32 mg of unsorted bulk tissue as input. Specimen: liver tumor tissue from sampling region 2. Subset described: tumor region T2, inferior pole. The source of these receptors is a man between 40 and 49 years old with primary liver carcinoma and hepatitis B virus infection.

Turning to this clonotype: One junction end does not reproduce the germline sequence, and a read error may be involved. In DNA, the CDR3 is TGTGTCAGCAGTTTAACAGGGCTAGTCGGCTACACTTTC. Encoded protein: CVSSLTGLVGYTF. The V gene is TRBV12-3 or TRBV12-4, the J gene TRBJ1-2, with D possibly being TRBD1 (6 bases). The CDR3 loop spans 13 amino acids.

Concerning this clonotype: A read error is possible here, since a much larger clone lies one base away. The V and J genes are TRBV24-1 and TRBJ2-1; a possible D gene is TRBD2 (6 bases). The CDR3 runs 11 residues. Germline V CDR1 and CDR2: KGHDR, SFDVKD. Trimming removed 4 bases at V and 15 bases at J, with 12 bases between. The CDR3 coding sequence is TGTGCCACCAGTGACAGCGTGGGGGGGTTCTTC. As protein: CATSDSVGGFF.

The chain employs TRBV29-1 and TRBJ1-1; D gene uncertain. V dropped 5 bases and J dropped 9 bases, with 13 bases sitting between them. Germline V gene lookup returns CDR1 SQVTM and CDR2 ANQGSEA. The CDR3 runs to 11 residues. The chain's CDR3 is CSVLGYTKAFF. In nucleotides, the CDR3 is TGCAGCGTTCTCGGATATACTAAAGCTTTCTTT.

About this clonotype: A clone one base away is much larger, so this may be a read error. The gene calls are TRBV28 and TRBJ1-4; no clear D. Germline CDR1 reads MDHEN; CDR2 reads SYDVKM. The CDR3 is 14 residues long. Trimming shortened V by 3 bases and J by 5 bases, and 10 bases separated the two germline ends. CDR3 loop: CASSLGSPNEKLFF. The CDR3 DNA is TGTGCCAGCAGTTTGGGGAGCCCAAATGAAAAACTGTTTTTT. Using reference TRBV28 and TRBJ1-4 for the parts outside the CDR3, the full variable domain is DVKVTQSSRYLVKRTGEKVFLECVQDMDHENMFWYRQDPGLGLRLIYFSYDVKMKEKGDIPEGYSVSREKKERFSLILESASTNQTSMYLCASSLGSPNEKLFFGSGTQLSVL.

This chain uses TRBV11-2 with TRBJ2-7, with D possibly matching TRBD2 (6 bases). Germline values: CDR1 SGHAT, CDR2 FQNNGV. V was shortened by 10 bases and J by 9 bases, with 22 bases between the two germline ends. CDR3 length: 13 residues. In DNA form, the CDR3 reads TGTGCCAACAGTTTAAGTGAGCTAGCGTCGCAGTACTTC. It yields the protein CANSLSELASQYF.

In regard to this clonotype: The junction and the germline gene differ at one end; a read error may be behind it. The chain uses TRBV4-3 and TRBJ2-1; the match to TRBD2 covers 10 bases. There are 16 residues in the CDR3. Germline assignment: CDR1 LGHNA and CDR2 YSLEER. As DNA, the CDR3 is TGCGCCATCAGCCCTGCGGGACTAGCGCTGAACAATGTGCAGTTCTTC. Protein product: CAISPAGLALNNVQFF.

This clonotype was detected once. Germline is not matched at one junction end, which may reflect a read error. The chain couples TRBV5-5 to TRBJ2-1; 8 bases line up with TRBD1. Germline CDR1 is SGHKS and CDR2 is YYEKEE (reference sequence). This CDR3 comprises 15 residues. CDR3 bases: TGTGCCAGCAGCCATGGACAGGGCCCCTATAATGAGCAGTTCTTC. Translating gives CASSHGQGPYNEQFF. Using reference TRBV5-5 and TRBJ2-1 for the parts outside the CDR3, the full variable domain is DAGVTQSPTHLIKTRGQQVTLRCSPISGHKSVSWYQQVLGQGPQFIFQYYEKEERGRGNFPDRFSARQFPNYSSELNVNALLLGDSALYLCASSHGQGPYNEQFFGPGTRLTVL.

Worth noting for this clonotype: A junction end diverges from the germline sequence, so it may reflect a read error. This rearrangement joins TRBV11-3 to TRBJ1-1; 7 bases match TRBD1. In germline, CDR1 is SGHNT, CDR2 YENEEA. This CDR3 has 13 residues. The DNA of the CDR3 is TGTGCCAGCAGCTTAGCAGGGGGGACTGAAGGTCTCTTT. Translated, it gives CASSLAGGTEGLF.

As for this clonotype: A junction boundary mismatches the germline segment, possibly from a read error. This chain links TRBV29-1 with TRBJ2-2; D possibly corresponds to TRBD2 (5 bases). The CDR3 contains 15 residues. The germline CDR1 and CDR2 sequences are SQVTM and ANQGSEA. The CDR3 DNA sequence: TGCAGCGTTGGGATTAGCGCGGCGAACACCGGGGAGCTGTTGTTT. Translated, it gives CSVGISAANTGELLF.

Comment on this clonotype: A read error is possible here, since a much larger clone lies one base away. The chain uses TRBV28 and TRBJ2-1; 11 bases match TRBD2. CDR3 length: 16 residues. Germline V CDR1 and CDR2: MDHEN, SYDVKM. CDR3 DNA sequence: TGTGCCAGCAGATATGTGACTAGCGGGACTTACAGTGAGCAGTTCTTC. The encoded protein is CASRYVTSGTYSEQFF.

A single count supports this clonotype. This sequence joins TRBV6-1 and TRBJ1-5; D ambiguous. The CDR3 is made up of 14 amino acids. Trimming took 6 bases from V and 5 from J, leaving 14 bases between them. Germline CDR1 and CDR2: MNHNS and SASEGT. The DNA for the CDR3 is TGTGCCAGCAGCGCTGGGGAGTCGGATCAGCCCCAGCATTTT. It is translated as CASSAGESDQPQHF.

CDR3 in DNA: TGTGCCACCGGGGGTAGGGCGGGAGGAGAAGAGACCCAGTACTTC. Amino acid sequence: CATGGRAGGEETQYF. This chain links TRBV24-1 with TRBJ2-5; TRBD2 agrees at 8 bases. Per germline, CDR1 KGHDR and CDR2 SFDVKD. The junction had 11 bases not matched to a gene; V was cut back by 9 bases and J by 3 bases. This CDR3 region has 15 residues.

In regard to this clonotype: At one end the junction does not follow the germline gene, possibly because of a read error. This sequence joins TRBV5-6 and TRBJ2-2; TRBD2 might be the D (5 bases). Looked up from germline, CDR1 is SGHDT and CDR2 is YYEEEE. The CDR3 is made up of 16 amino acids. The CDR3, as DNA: TGTGCCAGCAGCTTGGGGACTGCACCGAACACTGGGGAGCTGTTTTTT. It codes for CASSLGTAPNTGELFF.

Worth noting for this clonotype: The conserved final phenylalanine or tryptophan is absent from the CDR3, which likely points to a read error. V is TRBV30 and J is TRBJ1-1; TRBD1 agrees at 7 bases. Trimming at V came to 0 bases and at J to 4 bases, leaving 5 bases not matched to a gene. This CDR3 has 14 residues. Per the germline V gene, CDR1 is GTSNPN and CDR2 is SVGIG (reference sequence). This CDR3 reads CAWSVQGIATEAFL. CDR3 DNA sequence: TGTGCCTGGAGTGTACAGGGGATAGCCACTGAAGCTTTCCTT.

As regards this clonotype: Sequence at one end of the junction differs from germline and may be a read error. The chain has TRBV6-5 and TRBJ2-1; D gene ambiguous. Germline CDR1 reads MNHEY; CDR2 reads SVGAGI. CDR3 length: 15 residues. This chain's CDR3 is CTSSYSVLEGDEQFF. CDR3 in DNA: TGTACCAGCAGTTACTCGGTTCTGGAAGGTGATGAGCAGTTCTTC.

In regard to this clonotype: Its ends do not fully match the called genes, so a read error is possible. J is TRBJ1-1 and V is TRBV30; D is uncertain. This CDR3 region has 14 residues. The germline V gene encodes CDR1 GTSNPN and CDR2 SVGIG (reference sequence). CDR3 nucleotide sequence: TGTGTCTGGAGTGTATGGGGAGTTGCCACTGAAGCTTTCTTT. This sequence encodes CVWSVWGVATEAFF.

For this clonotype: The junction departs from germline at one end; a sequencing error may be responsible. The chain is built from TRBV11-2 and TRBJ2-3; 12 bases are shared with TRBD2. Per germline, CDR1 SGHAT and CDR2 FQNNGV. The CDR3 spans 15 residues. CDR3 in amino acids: CASSLTSGSTDTQRF. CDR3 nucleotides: TGTGCCAGCAGCTTGACTAGCGGGAGCACCGATACGCAGCGTTTT.

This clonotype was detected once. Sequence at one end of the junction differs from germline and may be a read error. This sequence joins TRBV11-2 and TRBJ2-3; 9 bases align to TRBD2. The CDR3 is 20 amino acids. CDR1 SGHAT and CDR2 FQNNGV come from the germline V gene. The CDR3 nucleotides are TGTGGCAGCAGCTTAGTATCCGGGGGTGAGGTAGCGGGAGATGTGAGTACGCGGTATTTT. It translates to CGSSLVSGGEVAGDVSTRYF. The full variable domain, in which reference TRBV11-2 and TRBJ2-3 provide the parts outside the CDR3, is EAGVAQSPRYKIIEKRQSVAFWCNPISGHATLYWYQQILGQGPKLLIQFQNNGVVDDSQLPKDRFSAERLKGVDSTLKIQPAKLEDSAVYLCGSSLVSGGEVAGDVSTRYFGPGTRLTVL.

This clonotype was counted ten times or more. DNA for the CDR3: TGCGCCAGCAGCCAAGATTCGGACCCTTTCCATGGCTACACCTTC. Translating gives CASSQDSDPFHGYTF. The chain uses TRBV4-1 and TRBJ1-2; D gene ambiguous. V gave up 0 bases and J gave up 6 bases, with 14 bases separating them. This CDR3 contains 15 residues. CDR1 MGHRA and CDR2 YSYEKL come from the germline V gene.

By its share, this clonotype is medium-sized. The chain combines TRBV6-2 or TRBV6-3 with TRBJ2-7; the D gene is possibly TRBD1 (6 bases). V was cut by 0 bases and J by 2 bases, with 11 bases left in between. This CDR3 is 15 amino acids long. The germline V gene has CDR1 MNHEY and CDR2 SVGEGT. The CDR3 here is CASSYSRTAAYEQYF. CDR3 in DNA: TGTGCCAGCAGTTACTCGAGGACAGCAGCCTACGAGCAGTACTTC.

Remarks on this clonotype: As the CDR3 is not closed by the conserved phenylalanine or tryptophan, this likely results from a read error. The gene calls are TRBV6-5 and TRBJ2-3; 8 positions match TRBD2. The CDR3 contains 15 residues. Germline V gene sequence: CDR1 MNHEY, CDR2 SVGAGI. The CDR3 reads CASNPSGSGTGTQYV. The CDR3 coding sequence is TGTGCCAGCAACCCTAGCGGGTCTGGCACAGGTACGCAGTATGTT.

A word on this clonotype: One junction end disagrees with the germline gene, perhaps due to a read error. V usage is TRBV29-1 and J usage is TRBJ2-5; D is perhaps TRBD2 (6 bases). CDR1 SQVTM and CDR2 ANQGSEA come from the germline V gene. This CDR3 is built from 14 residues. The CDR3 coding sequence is TGCTGCGTTGAAAATCGGGCCGGGGGAGAGACCCAGTACTTC. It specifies CCVENRAGGETQYF.

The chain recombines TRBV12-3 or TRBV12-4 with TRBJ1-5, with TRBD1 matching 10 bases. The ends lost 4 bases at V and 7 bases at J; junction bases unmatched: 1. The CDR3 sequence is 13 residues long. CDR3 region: CASSWDRGQPQHF. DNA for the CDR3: TGTGCCAGCAGTTGGGACAGGGGACAGCCCCAGCATTTT.

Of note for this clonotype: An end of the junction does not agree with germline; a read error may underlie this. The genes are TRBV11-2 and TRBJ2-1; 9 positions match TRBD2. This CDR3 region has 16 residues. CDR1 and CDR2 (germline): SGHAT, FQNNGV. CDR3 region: CASSLELLAGMNERLF. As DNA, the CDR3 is TGTGCCAGCAGCTTAGAACTCCTAGCGGGAATGAATGAGCGGCTCTTC.